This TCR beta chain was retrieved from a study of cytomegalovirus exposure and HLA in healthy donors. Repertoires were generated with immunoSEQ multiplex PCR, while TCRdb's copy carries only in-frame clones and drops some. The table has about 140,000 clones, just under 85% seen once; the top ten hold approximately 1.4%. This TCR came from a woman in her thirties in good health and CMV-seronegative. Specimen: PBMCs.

In DNA, the CDR3 is TGTGCCAGCAGCCAAGTAGTAGCCGGAGGGACCGGGGAGCTGTTTTTT. Protein sequence: CASSQVVAGGTGELFF. The J gene is TRBJ2-2, the V gene TRBV16; D perhaps matches TRBD2 (6 bases). Per the germline V gene, CDR1 is KGHSY and CDR2 is FQNENV. The germline V and J ends were trimmed by 2 bases and 5 bases, with 15 bases remaining between them. This CDR3 region has 16 residues.